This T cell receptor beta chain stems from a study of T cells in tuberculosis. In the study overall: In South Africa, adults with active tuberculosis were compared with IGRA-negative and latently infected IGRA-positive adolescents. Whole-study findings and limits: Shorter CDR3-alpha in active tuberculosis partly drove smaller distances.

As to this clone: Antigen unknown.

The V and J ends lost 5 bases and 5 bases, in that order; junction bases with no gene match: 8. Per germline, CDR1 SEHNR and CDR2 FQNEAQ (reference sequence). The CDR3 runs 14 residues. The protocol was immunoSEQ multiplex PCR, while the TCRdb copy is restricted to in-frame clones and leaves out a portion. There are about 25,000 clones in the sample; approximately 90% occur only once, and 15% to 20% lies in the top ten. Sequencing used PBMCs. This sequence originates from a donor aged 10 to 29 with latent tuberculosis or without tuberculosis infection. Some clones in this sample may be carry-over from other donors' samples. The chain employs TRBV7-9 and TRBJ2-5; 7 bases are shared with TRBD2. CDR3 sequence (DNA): TGTGCCAGCAGCATCGGGACTACCAAGGAGACCCAGTACTTC. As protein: CASSIGTTKETQYF.